A single TCR beta chain is shown here with its context. No antigen is known for it. This sample was included in a study of T cell responses to AZD1222 COVID-19 vaccine. Study observations and caveats: Nearly half of spike-specific TCRs reportedly go after variant regions that carry no mutations. Clonal diversity was possibly underestimated, and white British individuals and females predominated among donors.

The V and J ends lost 3 bases and 6 bases respectively, with 6 bases between them. There are 12 residues in the CDR3. Clones were sequenced by immunoSEQ multiplex PCR, and TCRdb holds only the in-frame ones, with some missing. The sample has around 18,000 clones; around 81% are singletons. The sample here was peripheral blood, taken 28 days after the second AZD1222 dose. This rearrangement joins TRBV12-3 or TRBV12-4 to TRBJ1-5; no clear D gene. The source is an adult who received the AZD1222 COVID-19 vaccine. The CDR3 coding sequence is TGTGCCAGCAGTTTCAGGCCTCAGCCCCAGCATTTT. Its translation: CASSFRPQPQHF.